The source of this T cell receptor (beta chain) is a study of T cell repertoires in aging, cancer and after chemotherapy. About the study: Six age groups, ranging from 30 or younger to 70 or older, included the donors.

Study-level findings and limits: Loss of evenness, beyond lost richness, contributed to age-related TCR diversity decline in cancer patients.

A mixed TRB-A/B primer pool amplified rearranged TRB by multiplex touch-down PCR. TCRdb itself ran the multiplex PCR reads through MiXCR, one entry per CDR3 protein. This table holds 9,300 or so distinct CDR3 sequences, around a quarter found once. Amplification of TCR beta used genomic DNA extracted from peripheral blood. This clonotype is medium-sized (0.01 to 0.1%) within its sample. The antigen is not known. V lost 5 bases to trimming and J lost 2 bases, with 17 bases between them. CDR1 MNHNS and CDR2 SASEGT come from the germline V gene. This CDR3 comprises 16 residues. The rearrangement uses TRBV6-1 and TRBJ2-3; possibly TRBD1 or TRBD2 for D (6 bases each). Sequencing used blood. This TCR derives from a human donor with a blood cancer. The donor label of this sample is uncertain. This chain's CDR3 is CASSRGDSTYTDTQYF. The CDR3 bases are TGTGCCAGCAGTAGGGGGGACTCCACTTACACAGATACGCAGTATTTT.